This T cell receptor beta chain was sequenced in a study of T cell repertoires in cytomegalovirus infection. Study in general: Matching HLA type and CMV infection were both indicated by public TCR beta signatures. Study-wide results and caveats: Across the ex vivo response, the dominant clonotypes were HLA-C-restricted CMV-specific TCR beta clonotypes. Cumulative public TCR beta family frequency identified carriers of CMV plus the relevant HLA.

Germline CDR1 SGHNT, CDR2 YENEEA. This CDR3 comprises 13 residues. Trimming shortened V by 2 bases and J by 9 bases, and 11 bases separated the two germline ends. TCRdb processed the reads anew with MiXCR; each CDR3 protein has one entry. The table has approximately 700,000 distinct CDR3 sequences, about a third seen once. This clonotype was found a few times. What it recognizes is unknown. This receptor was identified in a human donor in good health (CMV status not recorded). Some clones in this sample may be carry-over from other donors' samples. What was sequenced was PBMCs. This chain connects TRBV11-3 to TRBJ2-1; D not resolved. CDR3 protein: CASSLSDRTEQFF. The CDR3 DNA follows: TGTGCCAGCAGCTTATCTGATCGAACTGAGCAGTTCTTC.